These T cell receptor beta chains were read from a single sample in a study of beta chain features in type 1 diabetes. Profiling relied on immunoSEQ multiplex PCR, and the TCRdb table lists in-frame clones only, not all of them. The table shows about 180,000 clones, with less than 10% occurring only once. The sample was central memory CD4+ T cells from blood. The receptor source for this set is a man between 18 and 29 years old with type 1 diabetes. The CDR3 runs from the conserved cysteine through the conserved F or W. A D gene is named only where the DNA matches it firmly.

D gene	V gene	J gene	CDR3 protein
.	TRBV11-2	TRBJ2-2	CASSLAWTVNTGELFF
TRBD1	TRBV28	.	CASSTPQTGAHEQYF
TRBD1	TRBV15	TRBJ2-6	CATSTGGAGANVLTF
TRBD1	TRBV28	TRBJ2-1	CASSFNRGQFF
TRBD1	TRBV5-1	TRBJ2-5	CASSRDRAEETQYF
TRBD1	TRBV5-4	TRBJ1-4	CASSSDRVREKLFF
TRBD2	TRBV5-1	TRBJ2-2	CASSLWGAGDTGELFF
TRBD1	TRBV28	TRBJ1-1	CASSSGGQGPNTEAFF
.	TRBV5-1	TRBJ2-7	CASSLGRSDEQYF
TRBD1	TRBV4-3	TRBJ1-6	CASSQETGGNSPLHF
.	TRBV18	TRBJ1-1	CASSPRQNTEAFF
TRBD2	TRBV10-3	TRBJ2-3	CAVSTGQRGYSDTQYF
TRBD1	TRBV11-2	TRBJ2-6	CASSFTGTGGFSGANVLTF
.	TRBV5-1	TRBJ1-5	CASSLSSGDQPQHF
.	TRBV15	TRBJ1-5	CATKAGAYSNQPQHF
.	TRBV5-6	TRBJ2-5	CASSLKGRETQYF
TRBD1	TRBV28	TRBJ2-7	CASSTGAPEQYF
TRBD2	TRBV5-4	TRBJ2-1	CASSLGSGAGLVRNEQFF
TRBD1	TRBV2	TRBJ1-4	CASSGRQGGEKLFF
TRBD2	TRBV28	TRBJ2-1	CASRPGLAGVYEQFF
TRBD1	TRBV7-2	TRBJ1-5	CASSLVGDRNQPQHF
TRBD2	TRBV5-1	TRBJ2-7	CASSERTSNEQYF
TRBD2	TRBV7-2	TRBJ2-3	CASSLGSLADTQYF
.	TRBV18	TRBJ2-3	CASSGYTDTQYF
TRBD1	TRBV16	TRBJ1-1	CASSPTGQVTEAFF
.	TRBV5-1	TRBJ2-3	CASSLGGGRTDTQYF
.	TRBV4-2	TRBJ1-5	CASSLSEGGPQHF
.	TRBV6-5	TRBJ1-5	CASSYQGRDNQPQHF
TRBD1	TRBV28	TRBJ1-2	CASRTGGLNYGYTF
.	TRBV7-2	TRBJ2-5	CASSFDIGGGSRETQYF
.	TRBV7-9	TRBJ2-5	CASSLVPGKETQYF
.	TRBV7-8	TRBJ2-1	CASSPPYRLGFEEFF
TRBD2	TRBV19	TRBJ2-1	CASRTSAYNEQFF
TRBD1	TRBV7-9	TRBJ2-7	CASTLPAGGKGEQYF
.	TRBV30	TRBJ1-2	CALRGRDPNYGYTF
.	TRBV4-1	TRBJ2-4	CASSRPAAGERYF
.	TRBV30	TRBJ2-1	CAWSVSGDNEQFF
TRBD1	TRBV9	TRBJ2-1	CASSAGTGVLGEQFF
TRBD2	TRBV27	TRBJ2-7	CASREPTSGRDEQYF
.	TRBV28	TRBJ1-5	CASSFVQELHQPQHF
.	TRBV28	TRBJ1-1	CASSLARQVNTEAFF
TRBD1	TRBV5-1	TRBJ2-4	CASSLGQGNIQYF
TRBD2	TRBV5-1	TRBJ2-7	CASSLLAGRGEQYF
TRBD1	TRBV28	TRBJ1-2	CASSLEGGGYGYTF
.	TRBV6-1	TRBJ2-4	CASSEQGQLQYF
.	TRBV9	TRBJ1-4	CASSVAQGTTNEKLFF
.	TRBV6-5	TRBJ1-2	CASSYSGQGLFYGYTF